The text below deals with one TCR beta chain. What it binds is unknown. Assay used: immunoSEQ multiplex PCR; TCRdb lists only in-frame clones, some missing. The sample carries approximately 150,000 clones, 75% to 90% recorded once. This specimen belongs to a study of T cell responses to AZD1222 COVID-19 vaccine. Study observations and caveats: The repertoires were collected only after the peak T cell response. Females made up more of the donors, who were largely white British, and clonal diversity may have come out too low. Baseline testing showed seropositivity in only six or seven AZD1222 recipients. Reportedly, nearly half of unique spike TCRs recognized epitopes outside B.1.351/B.1.1.7 mutations.

This CDR3 contains 12 residues. Germline CDR1 and CDR2: SNHLY and FYNNEI. J lost 5 bases, V lost 8 bases, and 5 bases had no gene match. The sample was peripheral blood, taken on day 0 of AZD1222 vaccination. The chain combines TRBV2 with TRBJ1-2; 7 bases are shared with TRBD1. The clonotype comes from an adult in good health. The CDR3 here is CASGTAGYGYTF. CDR3 DNA sequence: TGTGCCAGCGGGACAGCGGGGTATGGCTACACCTTC.